The 2 T cell receptor beta chains reported below all come from one sample, sequenced in a study of T cell repertoires in cytomegalovirus infection. TCRdb reanalysed the reads using MiXCR and keeps one entry per CDR3 protein. The sample gives fewer than 150,000 distinct CDR3 sequences, over 30% of which show up once; approximately 41% is in the top ten. The antigens these receptors bind are not known. This material consisted of CD8+ T cells from cultured PBMCs, taken from culture after CMV antigen stimulation. The origin of the receptors is a human donor in good health (CMV status not recorded). Some clones in this sample may be carry-over from other donors' samples.

The V gene is TRBV6-5, the J gene TRBJ2-7; 9 bases are a match to TRBD1. Germline assignment: CDR1 MNHEY and CDR2 SVGAGI. The J segment lost 4 bases and the V segment lost 5 bases, leaving 18 bases of the junction unmatched. The CDR3 sequence is 18 residues long. CDR3 protein: CASSIAAYRGRTRYEQYF. DNA for the CDR3: TGTGCCAGCAGTATCGCGGCGTACAGGGGGCGAACCAGGTACGAGCAGTACTTC.

In its sample, this clonotype was seen many times. The chain recombines TRBV12-3 or TRBV12-4 with TRBJ2-7; D gene ambiguous. This CDR3 has 12 amino acids. Trimming took 3 bases from V and 4 from J, leaving 7 bases between them. CDR3 protein: CASSLGTYEQYF. Written as DNA, the CDR3 is TGTGCCAGCAGTTTGGGAACGTACGAGCAGTACTTC.